Listed below are T cell receptor beta chains from one sample, sequenced in a study of T-cell memory formation after mild COVID-19. TCRdb reprocessed the 5' RACE reads via MiXCR and lists one record per CDR3 protein. The sample comprises around 99,000 distinct CDR3 sequences, roughly an eighth of which are singletons, and around 43% rests with the top ten. The sample consisted of PBMCs or a T cell subset sorted from them (not recorded which). These receptors all come from a man younger than 35 who had mild COVID-19 (a few samples of this study predate the infection). Cell type and time point are not known. Both conserved end residues are part of each CDR3. Fields, in order: D gene, clone size, V gene, J gene, CDR3 DNA, CDR3 protein. D genes are given only for firm matches. A clone size is listed for some rows: how often the clone was seen (once, few, many), or a class if it is expanded.

-	few	TRBV6-5	TRBJ2-7	TGTGCCAGCAGTTACCGCGACCCTTACGAGCAGTACTTC	CASSYRDPYEQYF
TRBD1	-	TRBV6-5	TRBJ2-3	TGTGCCAGCAGTCCCGGGACAGACACAGATACGCAGTATTTT	CASSPGTDTDTQYF
TRBD1	-	TRBV7-9	TRBJ2-3	TGTGCCAGCAGCCCAGGACAGGTTGGCACAGATACGCAGTATTTT	CASSPGQVGTDTQYF
-	few	TRBV12-5	TRBJ2-2	TGTGCTAGTGGAAGAGAAACCGGGGAGCTGTTTTTT	CASGRETGELFF
-	-	TRBV5-6	TRBJ2-1	TGTGCCAGCATGGAGGGGGTCAATGAGCAGTTCTTC	CASMEGVNEQFF
-	-	TRBV6-2/TRBV6-3	TRBJ2-3	TGTGCCAGCAGCTACACTCCCCCGACAGATACGCAGTATTTT	CASSYTPPTDTQYF
-	few	TRBV29-1	TRBJ1-2	TGCAGCGTTGTCCTCGAGAGAGCTAACTATGGCTACACCTTC	CSVVLERANYGYTF
-	-	TRBV3-1	TRBJ2-7	TGTGCCAGCAGCCAAAACCCCCTTTACGAGCAGTACTTC	CASSQNPLYEQYF
-	-	TRBV9	TRBJ2-1	TGTGCCAGCAGCGACGTTGCTGGGGGGCATGAGCAGTTCTTC	CASSDVAGGHEQFF
TRBD1	many	TRBV7-9	TRBJ1-2	TGTGCCACTTACGCGGGACAGTTCTATGGCTACACCTTC	CATYAGQFYGYTF
TRBD1	few	TRBV6-6	TRBJ2-7	TGTGCCAGCAGTCGAACAGGGGCGGTGGAGCAGTACTTC	CASSRTGAVEQYF
TRBD1	few	TRBV27	TRBJ2-2	TGTGCCAGCGGGCTGAGACCGGGACAGGGGACCGGGGAGCTGTTTTTT	CASGLRPGQGTGELFF
-	few	TRBV27	TRBJ1-5	TGTGCCAGCGGCTCAAGCAATCAGCCCCAGCATTTT	CASGSSNQPQHF
-	-	TRBV19	TRBJ2-1	TGTGCCAGTAGTCCACCGGGAGGGGGCATATTATACAATGAGCAGTTCTTC	CASSPPGGGILYNEQFF
-	-	TRBV7-3	TRBJ2-1	TGTGCCAGCAGCTTAATGGGTTCCTACAATGAGCAGTTCTTC	CASSLMGSYNEQFF
-	-	TRBV12-3/TRBV12-4	TRBJ2-7	TGTGCCAGCAGTTTCCGAGGAGGGTACGAGCAGTACTTC	CASSFRGGYEQYF
-	few	TRBV4-1	TRBJ1-5	TGCGCCAGCAGTAGTCACACCTATCAGCCCCAGCATTTT	CASSSHTYQPQHF